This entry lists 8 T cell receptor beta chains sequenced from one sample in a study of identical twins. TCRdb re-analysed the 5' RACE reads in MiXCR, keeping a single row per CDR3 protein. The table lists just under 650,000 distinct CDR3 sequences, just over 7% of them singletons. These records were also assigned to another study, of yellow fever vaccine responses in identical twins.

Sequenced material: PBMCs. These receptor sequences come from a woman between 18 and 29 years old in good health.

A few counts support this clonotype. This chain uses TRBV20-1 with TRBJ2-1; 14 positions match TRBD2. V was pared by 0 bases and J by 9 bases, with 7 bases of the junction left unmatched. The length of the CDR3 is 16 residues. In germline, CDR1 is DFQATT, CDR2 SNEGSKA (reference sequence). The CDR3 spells CSARERGLAGAFEQFF. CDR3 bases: TGCAGTGCTAGAGAAAGGGGACTAGCGGGAGCGTTTGAGCAGTTCTTC.

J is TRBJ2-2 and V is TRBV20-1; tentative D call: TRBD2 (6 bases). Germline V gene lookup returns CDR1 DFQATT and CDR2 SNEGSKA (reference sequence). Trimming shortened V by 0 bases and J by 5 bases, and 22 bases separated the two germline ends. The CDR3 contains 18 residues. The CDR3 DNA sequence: TGCAGTGCTAGAGATCCCCAAGCGGGCCCCGGGCGGACCGGGGAGCTGTTTTTT. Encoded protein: CSARDPQAGPGRTGELFF.

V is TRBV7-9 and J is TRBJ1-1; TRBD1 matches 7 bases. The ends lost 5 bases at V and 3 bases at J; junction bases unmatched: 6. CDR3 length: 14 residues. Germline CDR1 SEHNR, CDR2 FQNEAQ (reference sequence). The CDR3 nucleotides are TGTGCCAGCAGCCCCAAACAGGGGTACACTGAAGCTTTCTTT. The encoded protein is CASSPKQGYTEAFF. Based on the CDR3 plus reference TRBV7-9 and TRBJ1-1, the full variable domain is DTGVSQNPRHKITKRGQNVTFRCDPISEHNRLYWYRQTLGQGPEFLTYFQNEAQLEKSRLLSDRFSAERPKGSFSTLEIQRTEQGDSAMYLCASSPKQGYTEAFFGQGTRLTVV.

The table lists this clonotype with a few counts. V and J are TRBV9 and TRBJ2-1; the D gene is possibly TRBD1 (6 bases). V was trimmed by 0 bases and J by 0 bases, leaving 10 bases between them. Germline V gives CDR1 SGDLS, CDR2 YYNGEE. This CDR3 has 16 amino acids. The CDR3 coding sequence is TGTGCCAGCAGCGTAGCCGGGACAAGCTCCTACAATGAGCAGTTCTTC. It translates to CASSVAGTSSYNEQFF.

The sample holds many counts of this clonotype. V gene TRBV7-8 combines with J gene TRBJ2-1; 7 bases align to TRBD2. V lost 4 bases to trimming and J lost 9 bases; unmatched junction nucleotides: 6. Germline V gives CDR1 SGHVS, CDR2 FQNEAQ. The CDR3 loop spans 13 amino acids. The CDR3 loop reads CASSSGLVVEQFF. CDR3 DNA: TGTGCCAGCAGCTCCGGACTAGTTGTTGAGCAGTTCTTC.

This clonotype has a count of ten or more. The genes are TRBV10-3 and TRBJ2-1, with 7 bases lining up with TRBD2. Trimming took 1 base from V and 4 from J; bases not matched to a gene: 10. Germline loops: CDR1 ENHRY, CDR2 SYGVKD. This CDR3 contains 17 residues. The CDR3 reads CAISEFPAGTQYNEQFF. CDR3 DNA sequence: TGTGCCATCAGTGAGTTCCCAGCGGGAACCCAGTACAATGAGCAGTTCTTC.

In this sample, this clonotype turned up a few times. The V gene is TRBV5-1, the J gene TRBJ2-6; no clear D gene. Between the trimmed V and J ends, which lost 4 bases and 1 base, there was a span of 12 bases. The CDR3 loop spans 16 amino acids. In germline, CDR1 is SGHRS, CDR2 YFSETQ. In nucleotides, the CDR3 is TGCGCCAGCAGCCCCCAAGTCGTATCTGGGGCCAACGTCCTGACTTTC. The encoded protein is CASSPQVVSGANVLTF.

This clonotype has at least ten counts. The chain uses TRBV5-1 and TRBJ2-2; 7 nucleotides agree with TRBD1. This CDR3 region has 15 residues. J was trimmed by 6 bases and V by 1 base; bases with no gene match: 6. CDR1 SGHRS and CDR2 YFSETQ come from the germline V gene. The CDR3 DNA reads TGCGCCAGCAGCTTGTCGAGACAGGGATCCGGGGAGCTGTTTTTT. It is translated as CASSLSRQGSGELFF.